This T cell receptor (beta chain) was captured in a study of T cell responses to AZD1222 COVID-19 vaccine. The protocol was immunoSEQ multiplex PCR, while the TCRdb copy is restricted to in-frame clones and leaves out a portion. The sample yields about 120,000 clones, roughly 90% seen once. Overall study findings and caveats: In a largely white British group with more females than males, clonal diversity was possibly underestimated. Regions 160-218 and 743-854 dominated among vaccine-associated CD4 TCRs spanning spike.

Germline V gene lookup returns CDR1 SGDLS and CDR2 YYNGEE. This CDR3 region has 17 residues. V was cut by 2 bases and J by 3 bases, with 18 bases left in between. On this clone: The antigen remains unidentified.

The origin of this receptor is an adult in good health. This specimen consisted of peripheral blood, obtained on day 0 of AZD1222 vaccination. The chain couples TRBV9 to TRBJ1-5, with D possibly TRBD1 on 5 matching bases. CDR3 loop: CASSVRGVAGNNQPQHF. DNA of the CDR3: TGTGCCAGCAGCGTCCGAGGGGTAGCCGGGAACAATCAGCCCCAGCATTTT.